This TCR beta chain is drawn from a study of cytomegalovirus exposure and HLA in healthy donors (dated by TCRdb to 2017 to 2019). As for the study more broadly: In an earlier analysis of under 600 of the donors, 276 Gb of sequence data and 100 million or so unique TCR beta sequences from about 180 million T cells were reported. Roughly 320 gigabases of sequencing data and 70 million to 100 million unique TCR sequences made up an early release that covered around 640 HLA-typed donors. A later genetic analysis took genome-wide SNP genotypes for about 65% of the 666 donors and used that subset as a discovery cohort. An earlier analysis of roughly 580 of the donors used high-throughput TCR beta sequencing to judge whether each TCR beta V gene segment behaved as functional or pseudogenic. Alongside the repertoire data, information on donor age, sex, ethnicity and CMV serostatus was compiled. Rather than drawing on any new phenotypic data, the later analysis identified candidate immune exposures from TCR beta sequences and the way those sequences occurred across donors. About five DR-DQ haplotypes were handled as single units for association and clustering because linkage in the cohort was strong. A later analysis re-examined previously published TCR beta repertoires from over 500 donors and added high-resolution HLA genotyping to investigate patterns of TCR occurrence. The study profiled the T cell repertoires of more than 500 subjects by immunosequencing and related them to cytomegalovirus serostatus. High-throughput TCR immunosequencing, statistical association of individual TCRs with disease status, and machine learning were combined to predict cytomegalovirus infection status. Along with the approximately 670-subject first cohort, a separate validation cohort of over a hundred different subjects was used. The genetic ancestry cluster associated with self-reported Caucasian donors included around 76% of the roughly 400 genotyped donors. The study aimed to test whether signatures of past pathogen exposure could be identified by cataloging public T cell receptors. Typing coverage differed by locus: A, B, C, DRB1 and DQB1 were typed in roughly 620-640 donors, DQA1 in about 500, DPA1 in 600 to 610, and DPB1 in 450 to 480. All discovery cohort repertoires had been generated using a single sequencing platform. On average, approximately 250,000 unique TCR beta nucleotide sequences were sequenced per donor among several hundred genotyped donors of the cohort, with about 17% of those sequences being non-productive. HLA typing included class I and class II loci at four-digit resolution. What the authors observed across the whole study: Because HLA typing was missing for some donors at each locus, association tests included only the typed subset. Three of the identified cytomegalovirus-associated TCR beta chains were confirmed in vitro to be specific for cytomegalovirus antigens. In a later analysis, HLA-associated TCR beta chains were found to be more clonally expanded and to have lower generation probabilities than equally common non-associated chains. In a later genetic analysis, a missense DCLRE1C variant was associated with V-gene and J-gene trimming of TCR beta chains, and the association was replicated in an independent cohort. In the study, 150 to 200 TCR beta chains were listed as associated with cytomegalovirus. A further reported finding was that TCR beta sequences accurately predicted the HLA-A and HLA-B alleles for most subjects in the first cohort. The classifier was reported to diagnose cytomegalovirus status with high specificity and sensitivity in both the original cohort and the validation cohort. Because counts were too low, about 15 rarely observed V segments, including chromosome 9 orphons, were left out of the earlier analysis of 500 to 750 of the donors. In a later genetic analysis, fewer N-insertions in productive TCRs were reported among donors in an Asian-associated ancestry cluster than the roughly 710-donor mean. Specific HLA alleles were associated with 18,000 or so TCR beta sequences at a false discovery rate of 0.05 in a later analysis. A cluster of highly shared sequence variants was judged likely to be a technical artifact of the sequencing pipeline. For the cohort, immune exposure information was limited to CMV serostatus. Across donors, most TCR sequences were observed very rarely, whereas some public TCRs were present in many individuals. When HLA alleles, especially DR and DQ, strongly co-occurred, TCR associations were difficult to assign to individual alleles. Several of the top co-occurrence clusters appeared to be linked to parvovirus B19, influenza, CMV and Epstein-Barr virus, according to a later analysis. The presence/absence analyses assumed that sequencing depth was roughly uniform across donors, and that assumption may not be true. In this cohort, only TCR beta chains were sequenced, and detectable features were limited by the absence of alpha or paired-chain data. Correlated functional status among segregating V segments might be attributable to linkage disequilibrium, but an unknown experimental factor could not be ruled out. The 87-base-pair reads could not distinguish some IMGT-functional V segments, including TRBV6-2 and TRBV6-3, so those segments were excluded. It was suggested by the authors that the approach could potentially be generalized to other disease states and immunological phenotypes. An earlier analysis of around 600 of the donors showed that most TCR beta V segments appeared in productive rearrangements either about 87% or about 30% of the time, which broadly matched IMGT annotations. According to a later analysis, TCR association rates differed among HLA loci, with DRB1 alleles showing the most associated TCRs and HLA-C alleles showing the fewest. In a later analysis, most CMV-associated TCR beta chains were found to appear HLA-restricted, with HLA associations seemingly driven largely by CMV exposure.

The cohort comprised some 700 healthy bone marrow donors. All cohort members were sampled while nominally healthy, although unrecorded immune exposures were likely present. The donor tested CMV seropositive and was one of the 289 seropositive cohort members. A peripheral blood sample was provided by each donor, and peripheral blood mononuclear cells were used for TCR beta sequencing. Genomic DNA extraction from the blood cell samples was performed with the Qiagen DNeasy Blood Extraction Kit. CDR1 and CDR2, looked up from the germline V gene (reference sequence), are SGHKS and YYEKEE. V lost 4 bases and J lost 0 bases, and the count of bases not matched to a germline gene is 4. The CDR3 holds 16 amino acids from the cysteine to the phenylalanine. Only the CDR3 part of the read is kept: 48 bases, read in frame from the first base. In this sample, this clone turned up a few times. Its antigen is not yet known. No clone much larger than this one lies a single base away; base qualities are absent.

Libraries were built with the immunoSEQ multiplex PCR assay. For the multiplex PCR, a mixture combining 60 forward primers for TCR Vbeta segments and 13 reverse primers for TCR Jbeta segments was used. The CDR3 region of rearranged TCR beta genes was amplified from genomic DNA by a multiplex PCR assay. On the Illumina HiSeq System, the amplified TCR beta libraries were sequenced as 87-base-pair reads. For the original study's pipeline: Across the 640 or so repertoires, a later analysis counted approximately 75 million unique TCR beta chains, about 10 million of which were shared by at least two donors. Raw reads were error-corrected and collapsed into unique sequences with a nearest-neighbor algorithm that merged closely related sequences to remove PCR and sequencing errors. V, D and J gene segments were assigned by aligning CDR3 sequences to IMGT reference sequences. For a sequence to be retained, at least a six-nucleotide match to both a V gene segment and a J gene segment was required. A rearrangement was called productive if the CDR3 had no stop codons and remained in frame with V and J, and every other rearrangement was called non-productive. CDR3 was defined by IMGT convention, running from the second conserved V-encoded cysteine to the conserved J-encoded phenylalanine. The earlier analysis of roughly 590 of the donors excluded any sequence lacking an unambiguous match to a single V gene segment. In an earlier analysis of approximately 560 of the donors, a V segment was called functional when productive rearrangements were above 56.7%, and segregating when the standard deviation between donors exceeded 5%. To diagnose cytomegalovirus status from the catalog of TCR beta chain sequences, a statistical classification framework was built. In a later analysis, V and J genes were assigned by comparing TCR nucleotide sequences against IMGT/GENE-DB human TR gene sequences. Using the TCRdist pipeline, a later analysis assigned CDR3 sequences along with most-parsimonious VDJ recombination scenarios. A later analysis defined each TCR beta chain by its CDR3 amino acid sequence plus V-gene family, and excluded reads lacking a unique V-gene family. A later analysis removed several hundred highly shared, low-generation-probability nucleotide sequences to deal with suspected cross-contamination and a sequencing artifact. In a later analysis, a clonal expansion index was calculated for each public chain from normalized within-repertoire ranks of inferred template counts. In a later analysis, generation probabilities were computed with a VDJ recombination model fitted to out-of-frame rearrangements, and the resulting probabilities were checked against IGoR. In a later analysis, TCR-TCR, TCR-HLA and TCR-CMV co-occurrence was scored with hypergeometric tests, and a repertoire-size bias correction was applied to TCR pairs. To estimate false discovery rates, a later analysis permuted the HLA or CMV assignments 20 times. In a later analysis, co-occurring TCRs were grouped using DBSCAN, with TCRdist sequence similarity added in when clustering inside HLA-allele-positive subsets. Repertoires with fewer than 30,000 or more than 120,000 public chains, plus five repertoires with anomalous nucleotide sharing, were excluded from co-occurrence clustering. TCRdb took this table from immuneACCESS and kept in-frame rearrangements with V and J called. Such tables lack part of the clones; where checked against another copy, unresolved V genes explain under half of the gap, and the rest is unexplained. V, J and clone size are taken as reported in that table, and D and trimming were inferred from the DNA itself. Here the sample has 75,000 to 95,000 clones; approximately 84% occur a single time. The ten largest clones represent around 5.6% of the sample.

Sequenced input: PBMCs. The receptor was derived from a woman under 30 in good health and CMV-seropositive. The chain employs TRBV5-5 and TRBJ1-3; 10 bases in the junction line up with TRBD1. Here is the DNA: TGTGCCAGCAGCCAGGACAGGGGGGTCTCTGGAAACACCATATATTTT. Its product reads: CASSQDRGVSGNTIYF.